The present T cell receptor (beta chain) was sequenced within a study of T cell responses to AZD1222 COVID-19 vaccine. Study-level findings and limits: Per reports, nearly half of all spike-specific TCRs target regions that are unmutated in variants.

Repertoires were generated with immunoSEQ multiplex PCR, while TCRdb's copy carries only in-frame clones and drops some. Of 150,000 or so clones listed, about 90% are singletons. On this clone: Its antigen is still unknown.

J lost 4 bases, V lost 5 bases, and 4 bases had no gene match. Germline loops: CDR1 SGHDN, CDR2 FVKESK. CDR3 size: 13 residues. The sequence derives from an adult in good health. V gene TRBV14 combines with J gene TRBJ2-7; TRBD1 aligns across 8 bases. The specimen comprised peripheral blood, sampled on day 0 of AZD1222 vaccination. The CDR3 reads CASSSRDRYEQYF. DNA of the CDR3: TGTGCCAGCAGCTCGCGGGACAGGTACGAGCAGTACTTC.